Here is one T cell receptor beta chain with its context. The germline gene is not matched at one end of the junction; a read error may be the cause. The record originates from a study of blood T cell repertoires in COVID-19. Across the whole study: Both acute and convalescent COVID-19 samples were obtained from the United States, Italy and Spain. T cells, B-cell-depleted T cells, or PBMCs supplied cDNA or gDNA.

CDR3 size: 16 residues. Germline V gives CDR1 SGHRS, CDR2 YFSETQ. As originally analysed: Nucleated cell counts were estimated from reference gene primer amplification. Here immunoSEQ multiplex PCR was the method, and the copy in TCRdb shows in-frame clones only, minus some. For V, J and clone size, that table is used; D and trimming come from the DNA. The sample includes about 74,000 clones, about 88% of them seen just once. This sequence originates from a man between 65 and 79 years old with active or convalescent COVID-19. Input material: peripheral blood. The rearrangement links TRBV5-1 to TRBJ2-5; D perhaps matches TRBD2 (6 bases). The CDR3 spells CTSSLEGRGQQETQYF. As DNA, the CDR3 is TGCACCAGCAGCTTGGAAGGGCGGGGCCAGCAAGAGACCCAGTACTTC.